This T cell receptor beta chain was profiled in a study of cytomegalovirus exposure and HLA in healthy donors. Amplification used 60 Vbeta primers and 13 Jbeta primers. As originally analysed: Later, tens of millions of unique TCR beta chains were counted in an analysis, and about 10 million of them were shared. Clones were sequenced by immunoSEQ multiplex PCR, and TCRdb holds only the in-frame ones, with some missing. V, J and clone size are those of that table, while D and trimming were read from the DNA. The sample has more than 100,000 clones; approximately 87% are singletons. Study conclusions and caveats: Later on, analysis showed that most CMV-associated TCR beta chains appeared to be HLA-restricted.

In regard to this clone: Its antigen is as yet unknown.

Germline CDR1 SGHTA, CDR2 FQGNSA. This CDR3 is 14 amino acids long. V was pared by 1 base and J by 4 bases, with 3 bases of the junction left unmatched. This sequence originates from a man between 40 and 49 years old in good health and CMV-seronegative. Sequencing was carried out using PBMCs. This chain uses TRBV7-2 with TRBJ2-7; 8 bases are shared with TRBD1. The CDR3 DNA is TGTGCCAGCAGCTTAGACAGGGGGAGTTACGAGCAGTACTTC. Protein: CASSLDRGSYEQYF.